This entry lists 12 T cell receptor beta chains sequenced from one sample in a study of lymphopenia after photon versus proton radiotherapy. Sequencing used immunoSEQ multiplex PCR; TCRdb keeps in-frame clones, though not all of them. The repertoire includes more than 20,000 clones, roughly 82% of them detected once, and roughly 24% sits in the top ten. Sequences were derived from peripheral blood, sampled from a patient treated with photon-based radiotherapy. The origin of the receptors is a middle-aged man with gastric cancer.

The chain joins TRBV7-2 to TRBJ2-1; D may be TRBD1 (5 bases). CDR1 and CDR2 from the germline V gene are SGHTA and FQGNSA. CDR3 length: 15 residues. Trimming removed 0 bases from V and 2 bases from J, with 8 bases in between. CDR3 in DNA: TGTGCCAGCAGCTTAGCGCCGGACACCTACAATGAGCAGTTCTTC. Residues: CASSLAPDTYNEQFF.

CDR3 DNA: TGTGCCATCAGTGAGTCGAGGACAGGGGGAAACACCATATATTTT. Translation: CAISESRTGGNTIYF. The chain couples TRBV10-3 to TRBJ1-3; 8 bases align to TRBD1. Germline CDR1 ENHRY, CDR2 SYGVKD. The CDR3 runs 15 residues. Unmatched junction bases numbered 2, after V lost 0 bases and J lost 4 bases.

This rearrangement joins TRBV5-1 to TRBJ2-4; 7 bases agree with TRBD1. The germline gives CDR1 SGHRS, CDR2 YFSETQ. The CDR3 has 16 amino acids. V was pared by 4 bases and J by 0 bases, with 7 bases of the junction left unmatched. CDR3 nucleotides: TGCGCCAGCAGCCGGGACAGCGATCTAGCCAAAAACATTCAGTACTTC. It yields the protein CASSRDSDLAKNIQYF.

This rearrangement joins TRBV6-5 to TRBJ2-7; D is possibly TRBD2 (5 bases). The CDR3 totals 15 residues. Germline assignment: CDR1 MNHEY and CDR2 SVGAGI. Trimming took 2 bases from V and 0 from J, leaving 11 bases between them. CDR3 nucleotides: TGTGCCAGCAGTTACAGGCACGCGGGCTCCTACGAGCAGTACTTC. Translating it yields CASSYRHAGSYEQYF.

V is TRBV6-5 and J is TRBJ1-5, with D tentatively TRBD1 (6 bases). The V end was cut by 2 bases, the J end by 3 bases, with 8 bases between. Germline V gives CDR1 MNHEY, CDR2 SVGAGI. The CDR3 is made up of 14 amino acids. This CDR3 is CASSYGGHNQPQHF. The DNA for the CDR3 is TGTGCCAGCAGTTACGGGGGACACAATCAGCCCCAGCATTTT.

This clone has just one count. The rearrangement uses TRBV23-1 and TRBJ2-7; no definite D call. TRBV23-1 is sorted into the ORF group, with uncertain function. This CDR3 is 11 amino acids long. Trimming took off 2 bases at V and 4 bases at J, with 3 bases between the two ends. In DNA form, the CDR3 reads TGCGCCAGCAGTCAAGATTACGAGCAGTACTTC. Amino acid sequence: CASSQDYEQYF.

The chain employs TRBV2 and TRBJ1-1; D is uncertain. Looked up from germline, CDR1 is SNHLY and CDR2 is FYNNEI. Trimming removed 4 bases from V and 1 base from J, with 7 bases in between. The CDR3 runs to 13 residues. The CDR3 nucleotides are TGTGCCAGCAGTGCCTTAGAGAACACTGAAGCTTTCTTT. This codes for CASSALENTEAFF. Supplemented by reference TRBV2 and TRBJ1-1, the full variable domain reads EPEVTQTPSHQVTQMGQEVILRCVPISNHLYFYWYRQILGQKVEFLVSFYNNEISEKSEIFDDQFSVERPDGSNFTLKIRSTKLEDSAMYFCASSALENTEAFFGQGTRLTVV.

By sample fraction, this clone is large. The CDR3 loop is CAISEGNYGYTF. Here the CDR3 DNA reads TGTGCCATCAGCGAGGGGAACTATGGCTACACCTTC. The chain combines TRBV10-3 with TRBJ1-2; possibly TRBD1 for D (5 bases). Germline V CDR1 and CDR2: ENHRY, SYGVKD. CDR3 size: 12 residues. Trimming cost V 6 bases and J 2 bases, with 7 bases left between them.

Only one count was recorded for this clone. This chain joins TRBV19 and TRBJ1-5; the D gene is possibly TRBD1 (5 bases). Trimming left V 6 bases short and J 0 bases short, with 12 bases between. CDR3 length equals 15 residues. In germline, CDR1 is LNHDA, CDR2 SQIVND (reference sequence). DNA of the CDR3: TGTGCCAGTAGGGCTGGGGCTTATAGCAATCAGCCCCAGCATTTT. Protein product: CASRAGAYSNQPQHF.

This clone was observed a single time. The V call is TRBV30, the J call TRBJ1-2; no clear D gene. CDR1 and CDR2 from the germline V gene are GTSNPN and SVGIG (reference sequence). The CDR3 is made up of 11 amino acids. V was cut by 2 bases and J by 14 bases, with 15 bases left in between. The CDR3 DNA follows: TGTGCCTGGAGTACCCGGGCCTCTGGGACCTTC. It translates to CAWSTRASGTF.

The CDR3 sequence: CASSGGRGARTDTQYF. The CDR3 coding sequence is TGTGCCAGCAGTGGGGGCCGGGGGGCTAGGACAGATACGCAGTATTTT. The V gene is TRBV2, the J gene TRBJ2-3; maybe TRBD2 (7 bases). CDR3 length equals 16 residues. Trimming took off 4 bases at V and 3 bases at J, with 17 bases between the two ends. CDR1 and CDR2 from the germline V gene are SNHLY and FYNNEI.

This clone was detected only once. The V and J genes are TRBV19 and TRBJ2-7, with D tentatively TRBD1 or TRBD2 (5 bases each). Trimming pared 6 bases from V and 6 bases from J, leaving 15 bases between. The CDR3 is 13 amino acids. The germline V gene encodes CDR1 LNHDA and CDR2 SQIVND (reference sequence). The CDR3 DNA follows: TGTGCCAGTAGGAACAACGGGGCAGCCGAGCAGTACTTC. Translating gives CASRNNGAAEQYF.